This entry lists 19 T cell receptor beta chains sequenced from one sample in a study of identifying expanded T cells in peripheral blood. The protocol was immunoSEQ multiplex PCR, while the TCRdb copy is restricted to in-frame clones and leaves out a portion. The top ten hold approximately 3% of the sample, which has tens of thousands of clones, around 89% seen once. Sequencing input: blood. All receptors come from a person aged 18 to 75 in good health.

The chain carries TRBV2 and TRBJ2-7, with 8 bases identical to TRBD2. V lost 1 base and J lost 2; bases outside the gene matches: 4. This CDR3 contains 15 residues. From germline, CDR1 is SNHLY and CDR2 FYNNEI. CDR3 nucleotides: TGTGCCAGCAGTGAAGGGGGGACTAGGACCTACGAGCAGTACTTC. This encodes CASSEGGTRTYEQYF.

This chain uses TRBV2 with TRBJ1-5; D gene unclear. Germline V gene lookup returns CDR1 SNHLY and CDR2 FYNNEI. V lost 5 bases, J lost 14 bases, and 16 bases lay in between. The CDR3 is made up of 12 amino acids. This CDR3 is CASSYLDGEKHF. CDR3 coding DNA: TGTGCCAGCAGTTACTTGGACGGCGAGAAGCATTTT.

This clone came up a few times. In DNA form, the CDR3 reads TGTGCCAGCAGACCCCCGGGACAGCTCAATTCACCCCTCCACTTT. It yields the protein CASRPPGQLNSPLHF. The rearrangement uses TRBV6-5 and TRBJ1-6; 7 bases match TRBD1. V gave up 6 bases and J gave up 7 bases; unmatched junction bases: 9. CDR3 length: 15 amino acids. The germline CDR1 and CDR2 sequences are MNHEY and SVGAGI.

The rearrangement links TRBV11-2 to TRBJ1-1; perhaps TRBD1 as D (6 bases). CDR3 size: 15 residues. The germline gives CDR1 SGHAT, CDR2 FQNNGV. V was trimmed by 6 bases and J by 5 bases, leaving 19 bases between them. CDR3 loop: CASRKATGGSTEAFF. In DNA form, the CDR3 reads TGTGCCAGCAGAAAGGCAACTGGGGGCTCGACTGAAGCTTTCTTT.

The CDR3 DNA reads as TGTGCCATCAGTGAGTCGGGGGACACTGAAGCTTTCTTT. Translation gives CAISESGDTEAFF. V and J are TRBV10-3 and TRBJ1-1, with D maybe TRBD1 (5 bases). Germline V lookup: CDR1 ENHRY, CDR2 SYGVKD. V lost 0 bases and J 3 bases, leaving 5 bases between the germline ends. This CDR3 has 13 amino acids.

This clone appeared a single time. The CDR3 reads CASSTRHGTSDTQYF. CDR3 DNA: TGTGCCAGCAGTACCAGGCACGGGACTTCAGATACGCAGTATTTT. The genes are TRBV6-5 and TRBJ2-3, with D tentatively TRBD2 (6 bases). The V and J ends lost 5 bases and 4 bases respectively, with 16 bases between them. Germline CDR1 and CDR2: MNHEY and SVGAGI. The CDR3 runs 15 residues.

The rearrangement links TRBV11-1 to TRBJ2-1, with D possibly being TRBD2 (5 bases). From germline, CDR1 is SGHAT and CDR2 FQDESV (reference sequence). The ends were cut back, 1 base at V and 1 base at J, with 14 bases in the middle. The length of the CDR3 is 17 residues. CDR3 coding DNA: TGTGCCAGCAGCTTAGGCCCCACCCAGCGGTCCTACAATGAGCAGTTCTTC. Its protein product is CASSLGPTQRSYNEQFF.

This clone was observed a single time. V and J are TRBV6-6 and TRBJ1-5; 8 bases are shared with TRBD1. V lost 4 bases to trimming and J lost 3 bases; unmatched junction nucleotides: 2. The germline V gene encodes CDR1 MNHNY and CDR2 SVGAGI (reference sequence). The CDR3 totals 14 residues. CDR3 sequence reads: CASSWTGSNQPQHF. The CDR3 region has the DNA TGTGCCAGCAGTTGGACAGGGTCCAATCAGCCCCAGCATTTT.

This clone was observed a single time. This chain links TRBV4-1 with TRBJ2-7, with D uncertain. The CDR3 runs to 15 residues. V was clipped by 0 bases and J by 2 bases, with 11 bases between them. Looked up from germline, CDR1 is MGHRA and CDR2 is YSYEKL. The CDR3 nucleotides read TGCGCCAGCAGCCAAGAAAAATACAGCCCCTACGAGCAGTACTTC. Protein product: CASSQEKYSPYEQYF.

The chain combines TRBV7-8 with TRBJ1-5, with TRBD1 matching 8 bases. The CDR3 sequence is 15 residues long. Germline CDR1 reads SGHVS; CDR2 reads FQNEAQ. Germline trimming cut 5 bases from V and 5 bases from J; bases unmatched to any gene: 8. The CDR3 reads CASSPGQGEHQPQHF. For the CDR3, the DNA is TGTGCCAGCAGCCCCGGACAGGGCGAACATCAGCCCCAGCATTTT.

V gene TRBV18 combines with J gene TRBJ2-1; 13 nucleotides match TRBD2. Germline V gene lookup returns CDR1 KGHSH and CDR2 LQKENI. The V and J ends lost 6 bases and 9 bases, in that order; junction bases with no gene match: 8. This CDR3 spans 15 amino acids. The DNA for the CDR3 is TGTGCCAGCTCCCGGGGACTAGCGGGGACAGGTGAGCAGTTCTTC. Amino acid sequence: CASSRGLAGTGEQFF.

This clone was counted a few times. The chain uses TRBV7-2 and TRBJ2-7; the D gene could be TRBD1 or TRBD2 (5 bases each). V shed 5 bases and J shed 3 bases, with 14 bases lying between them. The CDR3 length is 14 residues. Germline lookup yields CDR1 SGHTA and CDR2 FQGNSA. This CDR3 reads CASSKTGQNYEQYF. CDR3 sequence (DNA): TGTGCCAGCAGCAAAACGGGGCAGAACTACGAGCAGTACTTC. The variable domain in full, completed from reference TRBV7-2 and TRBJ2-7, reads GAGVSQSPSNKVTEKGKDVELRCDPISGHTALYWYRQSLGQGLEFLIYFQGNSAPDKSGLPSDRFSAERTGGSVSTLTIQRTQQEDSAVYLCASSKTGQNYEQYFGPGTRLTVT.

The CDR3 DNA reads TGCGCCAGCAGCCAAGATCGAACCGTGGCAGCGGCAGGCGAGCAGTACTTC. Its translation: CASSQDRTVAAAGEQYF. The chain joins TRBV4-1 to TRBJ2-7; weak D call: TRBD2 (5 bases). The ends were cut back, 0 bases at V and 6 bases at J, with 21 bases in the middle. Germline CDR1 reads MGHRA; CDR2 reads YSYEKL. This CDR3 region has 17 residues.

This chain links TRBV9 with TRBJ2-1, with unresolved D. The V and J ends lost 0 bases and 3 bases respectively, with 16 bases between them. CDR3 length: 17 residues. Germline V gene sequence: CDR1 SGDLS, CDR2 YYNGEE. CDR3 region: CASSVDSRLKNYNEQFF. The CDR3 DNA follows: TGTGCCAGCAGCGTAGATTCAAGACTCAAAAACTACAATGAGCAGTTCTTC.

The V gene is TRBV7-2, the J gene TRBJ2-7, with D unresolved. Trimming cost V 5 bases and J 0 bases, with 5 bases left between them. There are 12 residues in the CDR3. Per the germline V gene, CDR1 is SGHTA and CDR2 is FQGNSA. CDR3 in DNA: TGTGCCAGCAGCCCGACCTCCTACGAGCAGTACTTC. It translates to CASSPTSYEQYF.

The genes are TRBV5-5 and TRBJ1-5, with D unresolved. Between the trimmed V and J ends, which lost 4 bases and 6 bases, there was a span of 11 bases. The germline CDR1 and CDR2 sequences are SGHKS and YYEKEE (reference sequence). CDR3 length equals 13 residues. CDR3 in DNA: TGTGCCAGCAGCCCAGAGGTCTTTCAGCCCCAGCATTTT. This gives the protein CASSPEVFQPQHF.

The chain combines TRBV11-2 with TRBJ1-2; no firm D call. The CDR3 consists of 11 residues. Germline V gene sequence: CDR1 SGHAT, CDR2 FQNNGV. V dropped 4 bases and J dropped 5 bases, with 5 bases sitting between them. The CDR3 DNA reads TGTGCCAGCAGCTCCGGTTATGGCTACACCTTC. This translates into CASSSGYGYTF.

V usage is TRBV5-1 and J usage is TRBJ1-1; D gene unclear. The CDR3 has 15 residues. V lost 0 bases to trimming and J lost 1 base, with 10 bases between them. CDR1 is SGHRS, CDR2 YFSETQ, per germline. CDR3 sequence reads: CASSLVNSQNTEAFF. CDR3 coding DNA: TGCGCCAGCAGCTTGGTCAACTCGCAGAACACTGAAGCTTTCTTT.

This sequence joins TRBV11-2 and TRBJ2-3; TRBD2 aligns across 11 bases. The CDR3 is 15 amino acids. V gave up 5 bases and J gave up 4 bases; unmatched junction bases: 5. Germline V gene lookup returns CDR1 SGHAT and CDR2 FQNNGV. For the CDR3, the DNA is TGTGCCAGCAGCCTCCTAGCGGGAGGAGCAGATACGCAGTATTTT. As protein: CASSLLAGGADTQYF.